The following is a T cell receptor beta chain sequence with its context. What it binds is unknown. PCR was performed a second time for roughly 7 to 12 cycles using a sample-barcoded 5' primer and a J-beta primer mix. Each CDR3 protein is one row after TCRdb ran MiXCR on the 5' RACE reads. The profile shows approximately 900,000 distinct CDR3 sequences, 45% to 50% of them singletons. The data were obtained in a study of blood T cells in healthy people across ages. Samples each yielded at least 6 micrograms of total RNA. Overall study results and limits: Percentage of naive T cells showed a strong correlation with TCR beta diversity.

The germline gives CDR1 MNHEY, CDR2 SMNVEV (reference sequence). Trimming cost V 3 bases and J 6 bases; bases outside gene matches: 7. The CDR3 consists of 16 residues. Material for sequencing was blood. The sequence derives from a man aged 25-45 years in good health. The chain joins TRBV27 to TRBJ1-5; the match to TRBD1 covers 11 bases. The CDR3 loop reads CASSLGQGVSSQPQHF. CDR3 nucleotides: TGTGCCAGCAGTTTGGGACAGGGGGTTTCAAGTCAGCCCCAGCATTTT.